Presented here are 10 T cell receptor beta chains from one specimen sequenced in a study of blood T cell repertoires in COVID-19. TCRdb's copy holds only in-frame clones and misses some; the assay was immunoSEQ multiplex PCR. The table has approximately 280,000 clones, approximately 85% seen once; the top ten hold roughly 9%. Sequenced material: peripheral blood. The origin of the receptors is a man aged 18 to 30 with active or convalescent COVID-19.

The chain is built from TRBV10-3 and TRBJ2-3; 14 bases are shared with TRBD2. V shed 6 bases and J 3 bases; nucleotides not matched to a gene: 2. This CDR3 comprises 15 residues. The germline V gene has CDR1 ENHRY and CDR2 SYGVKD. CDR3 protein: CAIRGLAGVTDTQYF. The CDR3 nucleotides read TGTGCCATCAGGGGACTAGCGGGGGTTACAGATACGCAGTATTTT.

The chain employs TRBV15 and TRBJ1-4; 11 bases are a match to TRBD1. The V segment lost 1 base and the J segment 7 bases; nucleotides outside the gene matches: 2. Germline loops: CDR1 LNHNV, CDR2 YYDKDF (reference sequence). The length of the CDR3 is 15 residues. CDR3 sequence: CATSRAGQGAEKLFF. CDR3 DNA: TGTGCCACCAGCAGAGCCGGACAGGGGGCTGAAAAACTGTTTTTT.

This CDR3 is CASSGRDRADSPLHF. In DNA form, the CDR3 reads TGTGCCAGCAGTGGCCGGGACAGGGCAGATTCACCCCTCCACTTT. The rearrangement uses TRBV2 and TRBJ1-6, with 9 bases matching TRBD1. This CDR3 has 15 residues. In germline, CDR1 is SNHLY, CDR2 FYNNEI. Losses at the gene ends were 4 bases for V and 8 bases for J; bases not matched to a gene: 6. The full variable domain, with the rest looked up from reference TRBV2 and TRBJ1-6, is EPEVTQTPSHQVTQMGQEVILRCVPISNHLYFYWYRQILGQKVEFLVSFYNNEISEKSEIFDDQFSVERPDGSNFTLKIRSTKLEDSAMYFCASSGRDRADSPLHFGNGTRLTVT.

The rearrangement uses TRBV3-1 (or the pseudogene TRBV3-2) and TRBJ2-7; D is perhaps TRBD1 (5 bases). In germline, CDR1 is LGHDT, CDR2 YNNKEL (reference sequence). V was pared by 2 bases and J by 4 bases, with 9 bases between. This CDR3 spans 13 amino acids. The DNA of the CDR3 is TGTGCCAGCAGCCAATATAGGGGTTACGAGCAGTACTTC. Protein: CASSQYRGYEQYF.

The chain is built from TRBV5-5 and TRBJ2-3, with TRBD1 as a possible D gene (6 bases). CDR3 length: 15 amino acids. V shed 7 bases and J shed 4 bases, with 19 bases lying between them. Germline CDR1 and CDR2: SGHKS and YYEKEE (reference sequence). CDR3 sequence reads: CASCYWGPNADTQYF. The CDR3 region has the DNA TGTGCCAGCTGTTACTGGGGGCCTAATGCAGATACGCAGTATTTT.

The chain carries TRBV2 and TRBJ1-5; D gene unclear. The CDR3 runs to 13 residues. Germline CDR1 reads SNHLY; CDR2 reads FYNNEI. V lost 2 bases to trimming and J lost 8 bases, with 10 bases between them. This CDR3 is CASSEQALKPQHF. As DNA, the CDR3 is TGTGCCAGCAGTGAACAGGCCCTCAAGCCCCAGCATTTT.

This clone was counted a few times. At the DNA level, this CDR3 is encoded by other sequences in the same sample as well. The chain has TRBV19 and TRBJ2-1, with D unresolved. V lost 1 base, J lost 0 bases, and 4 bases lay in between. The germline V gene has CDR1 LNHDA and CDR2 SQIVND (reference sequence). This CDR3 spans 14 amino acids. The chain's CDR3 is CASSIASSYNEQFF. For the CDR3, the DNA is TGTGCCAGTAGTATAGCCAGCTCCTACAATGAGCAGTTCTTC.

The chain employs TRBV20-1 and TRBJ1-1; unclear D gene. The CDR3 totals 11 residues. V shed 6 bases and J shed 7 bases, with 12 bases lying between them. CDR1 and CDR2 (germline): DFQATT, SNEGSKA (reference sequence). CDR3 coding DNA: TGCAGTGCCCCTTGGGAGTTTGAAGCTTTCTTT. Its protein is CSAPWEFEAFF.

The CDR3 DNA reads as TGCGCCAGCAGTGACGGGAACGAGCAGTACTTC. Translating it yields CASSDGNEQYF. This sequence joins TRBV10-2 and TRBJ2-7; D is possibly TRBD2 (5 bases). The CDR3 is made up of 11 amino acids. Deletions cut 3 bases from V and 5 bases from J, with 5 bases between. Germline-derived CDR1 and CDR2 are WSHSY and SAAADI.

The V call is TRBV7-2, the J call TRBJ1-2; a weak D match, TRBD1 (5 bases). CDR3 length equals 13 residues. Germline loops: CDR1 SGHTA, CDR2 FQGNSA. The V and J ends lost 5 bases and 0 bases respectively, with 7 bases between them. Here the CDR3 DNA reads TGTGCCAGCAGCCCGACAGCTAACTATGGCTACACCTTC. Translating it yields CASSPTANYGYTF.